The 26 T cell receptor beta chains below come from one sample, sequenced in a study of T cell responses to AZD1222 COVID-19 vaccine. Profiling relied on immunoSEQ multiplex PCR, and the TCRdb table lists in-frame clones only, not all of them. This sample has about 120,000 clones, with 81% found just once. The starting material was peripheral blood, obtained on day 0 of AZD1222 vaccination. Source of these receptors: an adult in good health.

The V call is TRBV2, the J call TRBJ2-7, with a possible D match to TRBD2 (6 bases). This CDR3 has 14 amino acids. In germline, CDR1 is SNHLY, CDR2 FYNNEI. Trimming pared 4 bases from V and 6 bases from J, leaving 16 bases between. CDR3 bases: TGTGCCAGCAGTGTTATGGGGGAGGTGGGCGAGCAGTACTTC. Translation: CASSVMGEVGEQYF.

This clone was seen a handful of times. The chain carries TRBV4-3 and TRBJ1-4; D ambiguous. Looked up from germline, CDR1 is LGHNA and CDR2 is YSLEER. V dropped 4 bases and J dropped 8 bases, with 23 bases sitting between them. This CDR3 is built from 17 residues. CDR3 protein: CASSPSPALPMREKLFF. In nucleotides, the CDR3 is TGCGCCAGCAGCCCCTCTCCGGCTCTCCCCATGAGGGAAAAACTGTTTTTT.

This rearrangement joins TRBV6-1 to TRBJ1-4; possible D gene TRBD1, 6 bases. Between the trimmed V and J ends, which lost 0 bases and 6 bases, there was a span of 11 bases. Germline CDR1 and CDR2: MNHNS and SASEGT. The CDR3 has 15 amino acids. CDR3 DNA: TGTGCCAGCAGTGAAGCGTGGGGGCTAGATGAAAAACTGTTTTTT. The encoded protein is CASSEAWGLDEKLFF.

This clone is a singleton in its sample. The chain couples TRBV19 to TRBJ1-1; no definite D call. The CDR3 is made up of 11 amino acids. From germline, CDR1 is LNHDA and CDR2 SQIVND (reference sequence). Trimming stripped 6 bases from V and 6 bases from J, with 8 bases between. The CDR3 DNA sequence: TGTGCCAGTAGCCGCCCTGCTGAAGCTTTCTTT. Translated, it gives CASSRPAEAFF.

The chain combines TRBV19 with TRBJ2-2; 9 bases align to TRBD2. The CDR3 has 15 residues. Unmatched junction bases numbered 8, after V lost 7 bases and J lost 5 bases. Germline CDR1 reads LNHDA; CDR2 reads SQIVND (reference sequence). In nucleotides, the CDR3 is TGTGCCAGTAATGGCGGGAGGGCCGGGACCGGGGAGCTGTTTTTT. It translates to CASNGGRAGTGELFF.

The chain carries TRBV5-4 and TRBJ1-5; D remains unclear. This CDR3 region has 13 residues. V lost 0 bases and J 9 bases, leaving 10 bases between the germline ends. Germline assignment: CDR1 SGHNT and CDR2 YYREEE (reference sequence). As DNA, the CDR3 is TGTGCCAGCAGCTTGGGCGGAATGCGGCCCCAGCATTTT. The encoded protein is CASSLGGMRPQHF.

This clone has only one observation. The CDR3 region has the DNA TGTGCCAGCAGCGCCACGGGACAGAGTGAAGCTTTCTTT. Protein: CASSATGQSEAFF. This rearrangement joins TRBV7-9 to TRBJ1-1, with TRBD1 matching 7 bases. The trim removed 5 bases at V and 7 bases at J, leaving 7 bases unmatched. CDR1 is SEHNR, CDR2 FQNEAQ, per germline (reference sequence). CDR3 length: 13 amino acids.

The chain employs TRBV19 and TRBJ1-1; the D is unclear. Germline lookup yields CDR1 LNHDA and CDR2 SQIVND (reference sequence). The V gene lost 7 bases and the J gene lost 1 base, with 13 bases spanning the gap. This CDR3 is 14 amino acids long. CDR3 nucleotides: TGTGCCAGTACTCTAAGTGATTCGAACACTGAAGCTTTCTTT. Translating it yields CASTLSDSNTEAFF. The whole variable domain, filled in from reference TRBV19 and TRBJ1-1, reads DGGITQSPKYLFRKEGQNVTLSCEQNLNHDAMYWYRQDPGQGLRLIYYSQIVNDFQKGDIAEGYSVSREKKESFPLTVTSAQKNPTAFYLCASTLSDSNTEAFFGQGTRLTVV.

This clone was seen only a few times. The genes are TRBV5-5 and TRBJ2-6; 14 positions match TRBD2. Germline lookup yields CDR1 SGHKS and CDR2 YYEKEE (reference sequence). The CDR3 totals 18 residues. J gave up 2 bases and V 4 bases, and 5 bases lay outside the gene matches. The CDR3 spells CASSPLTSGGAGANVLTF. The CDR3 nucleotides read TGTGCCAGCAGCCCGTTGACTAGCGGGGGGGCTGGGGCCAACGTCCTGACTTTC. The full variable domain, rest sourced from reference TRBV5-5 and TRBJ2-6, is DAGVTQSPTHLIKTRGQQVTLRCSPISGHKSVSWYQQVLGQGPQFIFQYYEKEERGRGNFPDRFSARQFPNYSSELNVNALLLGDSALYLCASSPLTSGGAGANVLTFGAGSRLTVL.

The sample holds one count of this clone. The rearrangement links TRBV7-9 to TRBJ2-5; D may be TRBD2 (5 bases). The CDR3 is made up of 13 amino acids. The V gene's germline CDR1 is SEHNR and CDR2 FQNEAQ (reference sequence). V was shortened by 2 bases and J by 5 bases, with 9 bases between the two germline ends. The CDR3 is CASSLMSGETQYF. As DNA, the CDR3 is TGTGCCAGCAGCTTAATGAGCGGTGAGACCCAGTACTTC.

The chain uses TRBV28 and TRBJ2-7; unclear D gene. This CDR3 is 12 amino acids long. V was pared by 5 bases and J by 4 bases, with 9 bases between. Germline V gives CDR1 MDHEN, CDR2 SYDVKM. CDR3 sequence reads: CASSLELYEQYF. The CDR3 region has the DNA TGTGCCAGCAGTCTGGAGCTTTACGAGCAGTACTTC.

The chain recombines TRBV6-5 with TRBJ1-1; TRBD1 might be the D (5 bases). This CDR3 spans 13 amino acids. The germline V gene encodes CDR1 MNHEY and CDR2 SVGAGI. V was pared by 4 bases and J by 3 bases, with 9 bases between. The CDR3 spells CASSSPGYTEAFF. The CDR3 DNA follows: TGTGCCAGCAGTTCCCCAGGGTACACTGAAGCTTTCTTT.

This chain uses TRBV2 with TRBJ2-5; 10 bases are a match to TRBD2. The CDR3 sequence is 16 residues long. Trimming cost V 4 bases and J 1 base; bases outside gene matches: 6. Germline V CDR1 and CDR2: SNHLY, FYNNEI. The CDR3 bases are TGTGCCAGCAGTGTAGGCCGGACTAGCGGCCAAGAGACCCAGTACTTC. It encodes CASSVGRTSGQETQYF.

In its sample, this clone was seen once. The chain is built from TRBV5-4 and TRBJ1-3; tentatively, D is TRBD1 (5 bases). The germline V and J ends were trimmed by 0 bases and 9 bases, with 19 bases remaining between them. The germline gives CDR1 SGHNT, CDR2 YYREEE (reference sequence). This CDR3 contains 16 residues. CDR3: CASSLVSGLSGGTIYF. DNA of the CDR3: TGTGCCAGCAGCTTGGTCTCCGGGCTTTCGGGGGGCACCATATATTTT. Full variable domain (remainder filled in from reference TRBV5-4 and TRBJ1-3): ETGVTQSPTHLIKTRGQQVTLRCSSQSGHNTVSWYQQALGQGPQFIFQYYREEENGRGNFPPRFSGLQFPNYSSELNVNALELDDSALYLCASSLVSGLSGGTIYFGEGSWLTVV.

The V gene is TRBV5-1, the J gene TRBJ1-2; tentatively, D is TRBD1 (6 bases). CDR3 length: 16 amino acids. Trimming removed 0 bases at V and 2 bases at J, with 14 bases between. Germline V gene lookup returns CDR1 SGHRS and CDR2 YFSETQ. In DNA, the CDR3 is TGCGCCAGCAGCTTGGCATCCGGGGGCGTCAACTATGGCTACACCTTC. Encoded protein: CASSLASGGVNYGYTF.

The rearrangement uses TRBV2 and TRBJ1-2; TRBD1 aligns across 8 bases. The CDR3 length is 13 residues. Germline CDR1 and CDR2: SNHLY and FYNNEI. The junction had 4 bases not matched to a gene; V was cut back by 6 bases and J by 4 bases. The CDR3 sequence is CASRGQVGYGYTF. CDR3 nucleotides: TGTGCCAGCAGGGGACAGGTCGGCTATGGCTACACCTTC.

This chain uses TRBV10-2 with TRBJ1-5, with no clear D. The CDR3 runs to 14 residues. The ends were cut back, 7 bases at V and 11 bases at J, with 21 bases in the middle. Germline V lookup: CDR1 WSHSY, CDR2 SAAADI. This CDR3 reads CASTTGGGRRAQHF. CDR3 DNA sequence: TGCGCCAGCACTACCGGTGGCGGGAGGAGGGCCCAGCATTTT.

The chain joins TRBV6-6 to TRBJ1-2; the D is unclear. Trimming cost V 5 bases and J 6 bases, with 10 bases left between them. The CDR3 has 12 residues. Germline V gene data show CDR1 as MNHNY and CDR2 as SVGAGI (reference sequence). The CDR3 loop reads CASSAPEDGYTF. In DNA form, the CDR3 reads TGTGCCAGCAGTGCCCCGGAGGATGGCTACACCTTC.

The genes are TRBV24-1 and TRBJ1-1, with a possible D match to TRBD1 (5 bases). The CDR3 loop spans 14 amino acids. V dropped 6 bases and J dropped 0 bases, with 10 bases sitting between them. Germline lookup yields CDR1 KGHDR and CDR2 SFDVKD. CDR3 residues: CATSRDGLNTEAFF. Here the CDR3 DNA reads TGTGCCACCAGTAGGGACGGATTGAACACTGAAGCTTTCTTT.

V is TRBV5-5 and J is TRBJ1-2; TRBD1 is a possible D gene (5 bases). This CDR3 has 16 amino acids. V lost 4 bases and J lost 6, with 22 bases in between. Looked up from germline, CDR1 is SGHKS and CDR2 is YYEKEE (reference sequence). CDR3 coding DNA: TGTGCCAGCAGCCGGAATGGGGCAGTTATAATTGATGGCTACACCTTC. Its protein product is CASSRNGAVIIDGYTF.

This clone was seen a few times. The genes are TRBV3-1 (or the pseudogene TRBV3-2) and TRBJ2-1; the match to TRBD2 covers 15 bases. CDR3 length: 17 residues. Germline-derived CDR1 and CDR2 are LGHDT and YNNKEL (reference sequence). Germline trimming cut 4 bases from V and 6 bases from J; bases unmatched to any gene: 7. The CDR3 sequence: CASSPLGLAGGPNEQFF. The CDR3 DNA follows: TGTGCCAGCAGCCCCCTAGGACTAGCGGGAGGGCCCAATGAGCAGTTCTTC.

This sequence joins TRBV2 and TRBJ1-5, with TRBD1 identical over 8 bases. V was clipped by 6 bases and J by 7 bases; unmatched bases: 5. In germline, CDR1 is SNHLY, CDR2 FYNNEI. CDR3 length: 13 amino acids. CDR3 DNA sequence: TGTGCCAGCAGCTGGACAGGGATCCAGCCCCAGCATTTT. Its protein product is CASSWTGIQPQHF.

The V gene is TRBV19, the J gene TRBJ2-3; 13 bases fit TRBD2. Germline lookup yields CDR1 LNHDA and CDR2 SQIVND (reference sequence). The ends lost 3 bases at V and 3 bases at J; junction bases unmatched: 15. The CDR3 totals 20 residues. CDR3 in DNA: TGTGCCAGTAGTATTTCCCCGAGTGGGACTAGCGGGATAAAGACAGATACGCAGTATTTT. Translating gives CASSISPSGTSGIKTDTQYF.

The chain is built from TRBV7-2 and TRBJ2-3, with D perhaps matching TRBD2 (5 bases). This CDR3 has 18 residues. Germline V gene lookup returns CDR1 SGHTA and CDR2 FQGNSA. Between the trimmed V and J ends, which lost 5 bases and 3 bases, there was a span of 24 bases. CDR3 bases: TGTGCCAGCAGCCAGATAGGGCGGGTCGGGCATGGGACAGATACGCAGTATTTT. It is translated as CASSQIGRVGHGTDTQYF. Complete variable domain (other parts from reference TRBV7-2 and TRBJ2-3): GAGVSQSPSNKVTEKGKDVELRCDPISGHTALYWYRQSLGQGLEFLIYFQGNSAPDKSGLPSDRFSAERTGGSVSTLTIQRTQQEDSAVYLCASSQIGRVGHGTDTQYFGPGTRLTVL.

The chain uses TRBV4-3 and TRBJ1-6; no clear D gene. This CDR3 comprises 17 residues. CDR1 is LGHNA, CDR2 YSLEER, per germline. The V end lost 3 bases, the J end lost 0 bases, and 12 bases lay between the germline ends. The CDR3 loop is CASSQESVSSYNSPLHF. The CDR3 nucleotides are TGCGCCAGCAGCCAGGAATCAGTAAGCTCCTATAATTCACCCCTCCACTTT.

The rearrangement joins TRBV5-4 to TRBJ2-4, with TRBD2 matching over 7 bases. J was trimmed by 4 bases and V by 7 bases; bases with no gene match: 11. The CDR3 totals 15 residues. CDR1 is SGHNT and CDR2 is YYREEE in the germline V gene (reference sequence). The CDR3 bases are TGTGCCAGCTCCGAGGTAGCGGGCTCAAAAAACATTCAGTACTTC. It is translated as CASSEVAGSKNIQYF.